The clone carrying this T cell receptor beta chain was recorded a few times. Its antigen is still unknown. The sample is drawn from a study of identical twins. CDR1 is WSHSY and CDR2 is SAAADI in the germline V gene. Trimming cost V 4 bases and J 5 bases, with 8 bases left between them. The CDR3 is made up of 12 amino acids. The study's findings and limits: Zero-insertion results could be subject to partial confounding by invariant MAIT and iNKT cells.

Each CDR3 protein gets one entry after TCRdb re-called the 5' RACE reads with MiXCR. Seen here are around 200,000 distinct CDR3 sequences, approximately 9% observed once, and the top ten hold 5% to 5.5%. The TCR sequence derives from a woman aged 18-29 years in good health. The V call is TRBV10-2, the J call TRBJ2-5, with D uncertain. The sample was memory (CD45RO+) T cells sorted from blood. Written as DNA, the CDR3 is TGCGCCAGCAGTGTGACGTGGGAGACCCAGTACTTC. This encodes CASSVTWETQYF.